A selection of T cell receptor beta chains follows, all from one sample in a study of T cell responses to AZD1222 COVID-19 vaccine. Clones were sequenced by immunoSEQ multiplex PCR, and TCRdb holds only the in-frame ones, with some missing. The table includes about 150,000 clones, 92% detected once. Here the sequenced sample was peripheral blood, taken 28 days after the second AZD1222 dose. The receptors derive from an adult who received the AZD1222 COVID-19 vaccine. CDR3s include the opening cysteine and the closing phenylalanine or tryptophan. A D gene is named only where the DNA matches it firmly. The size entry is marked missing in some rows and otherwise reads once, few, many or a size class.

len | j_gene | abundance | v_gene | d_gene | CDR3nt | CDR3aa
17 | TRBJ1-2 | NA | TRBV6-1 | TRBD1 | TGTGCCAGCAGTGAAGCCGGGACAGGACCTCCTAACTATGGCTACACCTTC | CASSEAGTGPPNYGYTF
13 | TRBJ1-1 | NA | TRBV6-5 | NA | TGTGCCAGCAGTACACAGGGAAACACTGAAGCTTTCTTT | CASSTQGNTEAFF
16 | TRBJ2-7 | NA | TRBV18 | NA | TGTGCCAGCTCACCGATCTATGAGGTTGCCTTCTACGAGCAGTACTTC | CASSPIYEVAFYEQYF
17 | TRBJ2-3 | NA | TRBV2 | NA | TGTGCCAGCAGTTCCAATGGGGTGGCCGCTAACACAGATACGCAGTATTTT | CASSSNGVAANTDTQYF
16 | TRBJ2-3 | once | TRBV3-1/TRBV3-2 | TRBD2 | TGTGCCAGCAGCCCCTATGCGGGCGGGAGGACAGATACGCAGTATTTT | CASSPYAGGRTDTQYF
14 | TRBJ1-1 | NA | TRBV18 | NA | TGTGCCAGCTCACTCAGGGAGGGGAACACTGAAGCTTTCTTT | CASSLREGNTEAFF
11 | TRBJ1-3 | few | TRBV30 | NA | TGTGCCTGGAAGGTCGGAAACACCATATATTTT | CAWKVGNTIYF
16 | TRBJ2-2 | NA | TRBV19 | NA | TGTGCCAGTAGTTCCCTCACGGGAGCGGACACCGGGGAGCTGTTTTTT | CASSSLTGADTGELFF
12 | TRBJ1-5 | NA | TRBV27 | NA | TGTGCCAGCAGTTTCAAGAATCAGCCCCAGCATTTT | CASSFKNQPQHF
12 | TRBJ1-1 | NA | TRBV24-1 | NA | TGTGCCACCAGTGGACAGATCGGAGAAGCTTTCTTT | CATSGQIGEAFF
16 | TRBJ2-2 | NA | TRBV5-4 | TRBD2 | TGTGCCAGCAGCCTCCGACTAGCGGAGAACACCGGGGAGCTGTTTTTT | CASSLRLAENTGELFF
13 | TRBJ1-2 | NA | TRBV30 | TRBD1 | TGTGCCTGGACCGCCGGACAGGGGATGGGCTACACCTTC | CAWTAGQGMGYTF
14 | TRBJ2-1 | NA | TRBV9 | NA | TGTGCCAGCAGCGTACTCGGCGGCCGCAATGAGCAGTTCTTC | CASSVLGGRNEQFF
18 | TRBJ2-6 | few | TRBV5-1 | TRBD2 | TGCGCCAGCAGCTTGGGGACTAGCGCCCACTCTGGGGCCAACGTCCTGACTTTC | CASSLGTSAHSGANVLTF
14 | TRBJ1-1 | NA | TRBV2 | TRBD1 | TGTGCCAGCAGCAAAGGACAGGGGAGCACTGAAGCTTTCTTT | CASSKGQGSTEAFF
14 | TRBJ1-2 | NA | TRBV13 | TRBD1 | TGTGCCAGCAGCTCGACAGGGGGAGGGGGAGGCTACACCTTC | CASSSTGGGGGYTF
14 | TRBJ2-1 | NA | TRBV9 | TRBD1 | TGTGCCAGCAGCGTAGGCGGACAGGGAAATGAGCAGTTCTTC | CASSVGGQGNEQFF
14 | TRBJ1-1 | NA | TRBV14 | NA | TGTGCCAGCAGCCAAGAGGGGGGTGTAGCTGAAGCTTTCTTT | CASSQEGGVAEAFF
17 | TRBJ2-6 | NA | TRBV7-2 | TRBD2 | TGTGCCAGCAGCTTAGGCGGGAGATACTCTGGGGCCAACGTCCTGACTTTC | CASSLGGRYSGANVLTF
14 | TRBJ1-5 | NA | TRBV13 | NA | TGTGCCAGCAGCTTAGGGATTTCATTGGGGCCCCAGCATTTT | CASSLGISLGPQHF